Sequencing of this T cell receptor beta chain was carried out in a study of cytomegalovirus exposure and HLA in healthy donors. Overall study context: Researchers previously reported finding 90 million to 130 million unique TCR beta sequences from roughly 180 million T cells. Membership in the Caucasian-associated ancestry cluster was found for 65% to 85% of nearly 400 genotyped donors.

General observations from the study: Most of the TCR beta V segments (in an earlier analysis) were productive either about 90% or about 30% of the time. Cytomegalovirus association was assigned to approximately 160 TCR beta chains.

Germline assignment: CDR1 GTSNPN and CDR2 SVGIG (reference sequence). The CDR3 contains 15 residues. With respect to this clone: The antigen is undetermined. An end of the junction does not agree with germline; a read error may underlie this.

Researchers ran the PCR with 60 Vbeta and 13 Jbeta primers. Sequencing used immunoSEQ multiplex PCR; TCRdb keeps in-frame clones, though not all of them. The sample's table shows tens of thousands of clones. The sequencing input was PBMCs. The sequence derives from a male donor in good health and CMV-seropositive. The chain carries TRBV30 and TRBJ1-1; D possibly corresponds to TRBD1 (6 bases). CDR3 region: CAGSLPGGANTEAFF. CDR3 coding DNA: TGTGCCGGGAGTCTTCCCGGGGGGGCGAACACTGAAGCTTTCTTT.